This TCR beta chain originates from a study of response to subunit inactivated influenza vaccine (dated 2018 in TCRdb). Describing the broader study: Deep quantitative profiling of the T cell receptor repertoire was used in the study to follow responses to a trivalent subunit inactivated influenza vaccine. Here is what the overall study found, with its caveats: According to the authors, only a limited number of new T cells may be recruited by each seasonal influenza vaccination.

V drops 6 bases and J drops 7 bases, leaving 15 bases in between. The germline V gene (reference sequence) provides CDR1 MNHEY and CDR2 SMNVEV. From the cysteine up to the phenylalanine, the CDR3 has a length of 13 residues. CDR3 DNA is the only sequence kept; it has 39 bases, read in frame from the first base. The protocol used for the library was RT-PCR. TCRdb records Illumina HiSeq 2500 as the sequencer. TCRdb reprocessed the public reads (quality trimming at Q25 with fastp, clone calling with MiXCR) and kept in-frame beta chains. Every entry covers one CDR3 protein and lists the most common genes and DNA from its rows. This sample has more than 600,000 distinct CDR3 sequences in its table, and about 18% of those were observed once. The ten most abundant clones make up 11% of the sample. Points on this clonotype: Its antigen remains unidentified. Per-base quality was not reported, and no clone a single base away is much larger than it.

The origin of this receptor is a man in his fifties who received an inactivated influenza vaccine. Donor details come from another sample of the same person, matched by shared clones. Here the chain combines TRBV27 and TRBJ2-5; the D gene lacks a confident call. The specimen comprised PBMCs from blood, sampled about 5 days after vaccination. The CDR3: CASSPLVPWTQYF. In nucleotide form, the sequence is TGTGCCAGCAGCCCCCTGGTCCCTTGGACCCAGTACTTC.